What follows is one TCR beta chain and its context. This entry comes from a study of technical replicates of blood from several donors. Assay: immunoSEQ multiplex PCR; the TCRdb copy retains only in-frame clones and omits some. This sample yields about 75,000 clones, of which approximately 97% are seen a single time; roughly 0.3% belongs to the top ten. Germline V gives CDR1 MDHEN, CDR2 SYDVKM. The CDR3 spans 13 residues. Trimming cost V 6 bases and J 1 base, with 8 bases left between them. The chain links TRBV28 to TRBJ2-3; maybe TRBD1 (6 bases). The TCR comes from a human donor in good health. Input material: T cells isolated from PBMCs. This CDR3 is CASRRTGTDTQYF. In DNA form, the CDR3 reads TGTGCCAGCAGAAGGACAGGCACAGATACGCAGTATTTT.